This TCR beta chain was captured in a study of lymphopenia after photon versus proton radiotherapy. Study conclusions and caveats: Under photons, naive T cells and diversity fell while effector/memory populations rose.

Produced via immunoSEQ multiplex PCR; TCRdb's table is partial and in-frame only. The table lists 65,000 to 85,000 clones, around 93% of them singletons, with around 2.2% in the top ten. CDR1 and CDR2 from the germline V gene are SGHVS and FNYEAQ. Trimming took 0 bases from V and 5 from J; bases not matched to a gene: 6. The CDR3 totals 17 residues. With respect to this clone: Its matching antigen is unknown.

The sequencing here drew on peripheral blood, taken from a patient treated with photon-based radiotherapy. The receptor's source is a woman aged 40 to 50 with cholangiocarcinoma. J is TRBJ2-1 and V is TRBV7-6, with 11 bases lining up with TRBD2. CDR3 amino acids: CASSLAIAGGPHNEQFF. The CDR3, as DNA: TGTGCCAGCAGCTTAGCGATAGCGGGGGGGCCCCACAATGAGCAGTTCTTC.